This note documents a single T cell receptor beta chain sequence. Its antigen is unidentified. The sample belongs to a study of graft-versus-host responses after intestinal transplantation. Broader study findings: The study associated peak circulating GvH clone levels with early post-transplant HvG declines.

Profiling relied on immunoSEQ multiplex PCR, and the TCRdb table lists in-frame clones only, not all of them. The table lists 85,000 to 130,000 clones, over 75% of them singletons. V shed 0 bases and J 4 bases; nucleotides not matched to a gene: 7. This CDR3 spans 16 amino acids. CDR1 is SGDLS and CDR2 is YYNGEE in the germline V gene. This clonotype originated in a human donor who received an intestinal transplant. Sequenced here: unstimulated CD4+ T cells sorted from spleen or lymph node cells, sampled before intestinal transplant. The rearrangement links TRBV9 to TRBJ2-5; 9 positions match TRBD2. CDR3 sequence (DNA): TGTGCCAGCAGCGTAGTGGGCGGGGGGGCCGGAGAGACCCAGTACTTC. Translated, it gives CASSVVGGGAGETQYF. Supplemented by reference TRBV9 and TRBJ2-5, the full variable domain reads DSGVTQTPKHLITATGQRVTLRCSPRSGDLSVYWYQQSLDQGLQFLIQYYNGEERAKGNILERFSAQQFPDLHSELNLSSLELGDSALYFCASSVVGGGAGETQYFGPGTRLLVL.